What follows are 13 T cell receptor beta chains derived from one specimen sequenced in a study of blood T cell repertoires in COVID-19. This table comes from immunoSEQ multiplex PCR, and its TCRdb copy is limited to in-frame clones, with some not included. This repertoire shows roughly 300,000 clones, more than 85% found once; its top ten account for about 2.2%. The sequencing input was peripheral blood. The receptors come from a woman younger than 45 with COVID-19, enrolled during active disease.

The V gene is TRBV24-1, the J gene TRBJ1-5; D might be TRBD1 (6 bases). The germline CDR1 and CDR2 sequences are KGHDR and SFDVKD. This CDR3 has 14 amino acids. V was clipped by 8 bases and J by 5 bases, with 15 bases between them. The CDR3 nucleotides read TGTGCCACCACTATGATCAGGGGTGATCAGCCCCAGCATTTT. It translates to CATTMIRGDQPQHF.

The chain employs TRBV6-5 and TRBJ2-3; TRBD2 aligns across 9 bases. J lost 5 bases, V lost 6 bases, and 6 bases had no gene match. The CDR3 consists of 14 residues. Germline-derived CDR1 and CDR2 are MNHEY and SVGAGI. The CDR3 DNA follows: TGTGCCAGCAGGGGAGCGGGAGGTCGAGATACGCAGTATTTT. Protein sequence: CASRGAGGRDTQYF.

Concerning this clone: The identical CDR3 is also encoded by other nucleotide sequences in the sample. The chain uses TRBV5-1 and TRBJ2-1; a weak D match, TRBD1 (5 bases). Trimming left V 0 bases short and J 4 bases short, with 11 bases between. This CDR3 spans 15 amino acids. Germline values: CDR1 SGHRS, CDR2 YFSETQ. CDR3 sequence reads: CASSLEPGRYNEQFF. CDR3 coding DNA: TGCGCCAGCAGCTTGGAGCCAGGGCGATACAATGAGCAGTTCTTC.

The chain recombines TRBV19 with TRBJ2-7, with 14 positions matching TRBD2. Trimming took 3 bases from V and 3 from J; bases not matched to a gene: 13. Germline lookup yields CDR1 LNHDA and CDR2 SQIVND (reference sequence). This CDR3 has 19 amino acids. The DNA of the CDR3 is TGTGCCAGTAGTATCATTGGACTAGCGGGAGGCCCCTCCTTCTACGAGCAGTACTTC. It is translated as CASSIIGLAGGPSFYEQYF. Using reference TRBV19 and TRBJ2-7 for the parts outside the CDR3, the full variable domain is DGGITQSPKYLFRKEGQNVTLSCEQNLNHDAMYWYRQDPGQGLRLIYYSQIVNDFQKGDIAEGYSVSREKKESFPLTVTSAQKNPTAFYLCASSIIGLAGGPSFYEQYFGPGTRLTVT.

The chain uses TRBV24-1 and TRBJ2-2, with 8 bases that match TRBD1. This CDR3 is 15 amino acids long. The germline V gene has CDR1 KGHDR and CDR2 SFDVKD. V lost 4 bases, J lost 3 bases, and 3 bases stayed unmatched. CDR3 protein: CATSDVDRDTGELFF. The DNA for the CDR3 is TGTGCCACCAGTGACGTGGACAGGGACACCGGGGAGCTGTTTTTT.

The chain couples TRBV6-5 to TRBJ2-1, with 9 bases fitting TRBD1. Germline trimming cut 6 bases from V and 7 bases from J; bases unmatched to any gene: 10. The CDR3 extends over 15 amino acids. The germline CDR1 and CDR2 sequences are MNHEY and SVGAGI. The CDR3 sequence is CASRIQGATRNEQFF. The CDR3 DNA reads TGTGCCAGCAGGATACAGGGGGCGACTAGGAATGAGCAGTTCTTC.

DNA of the CDR3: TGTGCCAGCAGCTTCCTTCGGGCCTACGAGCAGTACTTC. Translated, it gives CASSFLRAYEQYF. The rearrangement joins TRBV7-2 to TRBJ2-7; D is ambiguous. CDR1 and CDR2 from the germline V gene are SGHTA and FQGNSA. There are 13 residues in the CDR3. Trimming cost V 3 bases and J 2 bases, with 8 bases left between them.

The rearrangement uses TRBV5-1 and TRBJ2-5, with no clear D. Trimming took 0 bases from V and 5 from J, leaving 11 bases between them. The CDR3 is 14 residues long. Germline V CDR1 and CDR2: SGHRS, YFSETQ. The CDR3 region has the DNA TGCGCCAGCAGCTTGGCACAGCCTTCTGAGACCCAGTACTTC. This gives the protein CASSLAQPSETQYF.

The chain has TRBV19 and TRBJ1-1; 7 bases line up with TRBD1. Germline CDR1 is LNHDA and CDR2 is SQIVND (reference sequence). V lost 6 bases to trimming and J lost 1 base; unmatched junction nucleotides: 5. The CDR3 is 14 residues long. The CDR3 spells CASRLRDRNTEAFF. CDR3 nucleotide sequence: TGTGCCAGTAGGCTCCGGGACAGGAACACTGAAGCTTTCTTT. Supplemented by reference TRBV19 and TRBJ1-1, the full variable domain reads DGGITQSPKYLFRKEGQNVTLSCEQNLNHDAMYWYRQDPGQGLRLIYYSQIVNDFQKGDIAEGYSVSREKKESFPLTVTSAQKNPTAFYLCASRLRDRNTEAFFGQGTRLTVV.

In its sample, this clone was seen once. J is TRBJ2-1 and V is TRBV10-1; TRBD1 matches 11 bases. Germline assignment: CDR1 WNHNN and CDR2 SYGVQD (reference sequence). V was clipped by 3 bases and J by 8 bases; unmatched bases: 15. The CDR3 loop spans 18 amino acids. CDR3 in DNA: TGCGCCAGCAGTGAAGTACGTTTCGGGACAGGGGGTAAGGATGAGCAGTTCTTC. This encodes CASSEVRFGTGGKDEQFF.

This chain joins TRBV7-8 and TRBJ2-3; a possible D gene is TRBD2 (6 bases). Germline loops: CDR1 SGHVS, CDR2 FQNEAQ. V shed 8 bases and J shed 0 bases, with 18 bases lying between them. CDR3 length equals 16 residues. The CDR3 DNA reads TGTGCCAGCGCCCGAGTTAGCGGCAAAAGCACAGATACGCAGTATTTT. It is translated as CASARVSGKSTDTQYF.

This chain links TRBV9 with TRBJ1-4; 7 nucleotides align to TRBD1. CDR1 is SGDLS and CDR2 is YYNGEE in the germline V gene. This CDR3 has 12 residues. The V segment lost 4 bases and the J segment 12 bases; nucleotides outside the gene matches: 6. In DNA, the CDR3 is TGTGCCAGCAGCAAAAGGGACAGCCAACTGTTTTTT. This gives the protein CASSKRDSQLFF.

V and J are TRBV5-6 and TRBJ2-7, with a possible D match to TRBD2 (6 bases). The germline V gene encodes CDR1 SGHDT and CDR2 YYEEEE. CDR3 length: 15 residues. Deletions cut 4 bases from V and 3 bases from J, with 17 bases between. CDR3 loop: CASSRLGSGLYEQYF. CDR3 DNA sequence: TGTGCCAGCAGCCGGCTAGGTAGCGGACTCTACGAGCAGTACTTC.